This T cell receptor (beta chain) was sequenced for a study of blood T cell repertoires in COVID-19. Profiling relied on immunoSEQ multiplex PCR, and the TCRdb table lists in-frame clones only, not all of them. The table includes approximately 90,000 clones, about 90% detected once. The TCR originated in a human donor with acute or convalescent COVID-19. The donor label of this sample is uncertain. The material sequenced was peripheral blood.

This CDR3 reads CASTPGQPNSPLHF. The CDR3 DNA is TGTGCCAGCACCCCGGGACAGCCTAATTCACCCCTCCACTTT. The gene calls are TRBV27 and TRBJ1-6; 7 bases align to TRBD1. J was trimmed by 6 bases and V by 7 bases; bases with no gene match: 6. The CDR3 consists of 14 residues. Germline CDR1 is MNHEY and CDR2 is SMNVEV (reference sequence).